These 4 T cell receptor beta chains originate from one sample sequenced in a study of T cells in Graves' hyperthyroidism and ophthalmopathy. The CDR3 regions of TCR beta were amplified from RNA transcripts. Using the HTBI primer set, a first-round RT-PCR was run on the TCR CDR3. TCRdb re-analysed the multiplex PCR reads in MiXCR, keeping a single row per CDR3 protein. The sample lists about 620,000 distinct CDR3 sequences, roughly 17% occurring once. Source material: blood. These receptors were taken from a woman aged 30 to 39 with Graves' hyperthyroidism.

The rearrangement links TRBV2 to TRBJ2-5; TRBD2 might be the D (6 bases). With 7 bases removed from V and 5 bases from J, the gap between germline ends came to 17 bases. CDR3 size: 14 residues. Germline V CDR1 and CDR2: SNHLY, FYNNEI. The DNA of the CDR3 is TGTGCCAGCAAGGAAGGGATCGGAGGGGAGACCCAGTACTTC. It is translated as CASKEGIGGETQYF.

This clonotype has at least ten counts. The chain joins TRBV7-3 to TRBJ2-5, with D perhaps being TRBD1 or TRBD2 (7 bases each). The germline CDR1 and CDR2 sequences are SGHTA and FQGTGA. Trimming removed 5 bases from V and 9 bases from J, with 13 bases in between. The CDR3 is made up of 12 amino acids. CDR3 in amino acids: CASSLQGGPQYF. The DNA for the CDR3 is TGTGCCAGCAGCCTTCAGGGGGGGCCCCAGTACTTC.

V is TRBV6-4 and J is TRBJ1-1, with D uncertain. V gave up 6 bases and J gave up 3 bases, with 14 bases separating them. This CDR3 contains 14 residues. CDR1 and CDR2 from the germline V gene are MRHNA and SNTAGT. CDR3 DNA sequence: TGTGCCAGCAGACAATTAAACCATGACACTGAAGCTTTCTTT. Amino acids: CASRQLNHDTEAFF.

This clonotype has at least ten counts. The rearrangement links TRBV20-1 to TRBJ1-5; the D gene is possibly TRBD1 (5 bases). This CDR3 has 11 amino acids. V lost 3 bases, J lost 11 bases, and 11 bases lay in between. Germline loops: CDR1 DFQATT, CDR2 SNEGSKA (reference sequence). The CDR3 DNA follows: TGCAGTGCTAGTCTGGGGCCGACCCAGCATTTT. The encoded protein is CSASLGPTQHF.